This TCR beta chain was recovered during a study of shared clonotypes between healthy human individuals. Overall study findings and caveats: It was expected that sequencing depth would affect clonotype sharing among donors.

This clone occurred a few times. Its antigen remains unidentified. The CDR3 consists of 16 residues. Trimming removed 0 bases from V and 5 bases from J; junction bases left unmatched: 8. CDR1 is SGDLS and CDR2 is YYNGEE in the germline V gene. Generated by immunoSEQ multiplex PCR, the TCRdb table keeps only in-frame clones and is missing some. This sample has fewer than 600,000 clones; less than 85% occur once, and the top ten carry roughly 13%. Material: PBMCs. The source of this sequence is a middle-aged woman in good health. Some clones in this sample may be carry-over from other donors' samples. This sequence joins TRBV9 and TRBJ1-3; 7 bases map to TRBD1. In DNA form, the CDR3 reads TGTGCCAGCAGCGTAGAGACAGGGCGTCTGCGAAACACCATATATTTT. Translating gives CASSVETGRLRNTIYF.